This TCR beta chain was sequenced during a study of blood T cell repertoires in COVID-19. This clone was detected only once. The repertoire was sequenced with immunoSEQ multiplex PCR; TCRdb's copy has only in-frame clones and lacks some. The sample includes 110,000 or so clones, roughly 88% seen only once; the top ten take almost 8.5%. Trimming cost V 6 bases and J 0 bases; bases outside gene matches: 13. Germline V lookup: CDR1 LGHNA, CDR2 YSLEER. The CDR3 loop spans 18 amino acids. Sequenced input: peripheral blood. The chain recombines TRBV4-3 with TRBJ2-1; 8 bases align to TRBD2. This clonotype originated in a woman between 65 and 79 years old who had recovered from COVID-19. The CDR3 DNA is TGCGCCAGCAGTCGTCTATTAGCGGGGACGAGCTCCTACAATGAGCAGTTCTTC. Protein: CASSRLLAGTSSYNEQFF.